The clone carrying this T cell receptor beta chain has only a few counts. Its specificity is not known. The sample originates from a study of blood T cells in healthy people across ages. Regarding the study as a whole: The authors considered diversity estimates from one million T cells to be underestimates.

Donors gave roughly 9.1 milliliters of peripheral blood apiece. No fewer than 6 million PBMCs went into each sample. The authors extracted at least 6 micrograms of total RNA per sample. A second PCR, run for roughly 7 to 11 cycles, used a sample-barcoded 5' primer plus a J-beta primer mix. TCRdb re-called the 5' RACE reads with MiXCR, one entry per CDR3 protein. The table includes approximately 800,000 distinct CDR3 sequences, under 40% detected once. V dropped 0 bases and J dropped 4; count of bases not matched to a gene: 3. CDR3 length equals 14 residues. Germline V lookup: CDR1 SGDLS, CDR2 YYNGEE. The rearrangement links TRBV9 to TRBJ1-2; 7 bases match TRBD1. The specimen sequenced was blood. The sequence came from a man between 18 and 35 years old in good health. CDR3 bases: TGTGCCAGCAGCGTAGGCCAGGGGGTCTATGGCTACACCTTC. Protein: CASSVGQGVYGYTF.